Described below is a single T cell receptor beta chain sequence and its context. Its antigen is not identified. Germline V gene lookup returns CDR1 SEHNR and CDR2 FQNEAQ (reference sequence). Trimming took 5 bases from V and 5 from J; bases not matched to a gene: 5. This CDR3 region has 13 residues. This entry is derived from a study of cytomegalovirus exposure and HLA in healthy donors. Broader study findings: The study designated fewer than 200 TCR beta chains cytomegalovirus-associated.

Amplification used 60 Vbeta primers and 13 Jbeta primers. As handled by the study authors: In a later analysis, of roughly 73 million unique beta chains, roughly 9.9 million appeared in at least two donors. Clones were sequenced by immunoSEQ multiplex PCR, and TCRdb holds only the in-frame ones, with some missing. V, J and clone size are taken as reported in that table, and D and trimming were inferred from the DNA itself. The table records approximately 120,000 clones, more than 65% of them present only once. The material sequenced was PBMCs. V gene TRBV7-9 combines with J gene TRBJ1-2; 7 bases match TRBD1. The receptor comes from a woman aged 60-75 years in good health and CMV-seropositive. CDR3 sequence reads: CASSLRDSYGYTF. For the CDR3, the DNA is TGTGCCAGCAGCCTCCGGGACAGTTATGGCTACACCTTC.